This T cell receptor beta chain is from a study of OX40 agonist ivuxolimab in advanced cancers. Study as a whole: People who had prior anti-PD-1, anti-PD-L1 or anti-CTLA-4 therapy could take part, and around 39% had some.

About this clone itself: The target antigen is unknown.

This CDR3 has 12 amino acids. From germline, CDR1 is SGHRS and CDR2 YFSETQ. Trimming cost V 7 bases and J 6 bases; bases outside gene matches: 7. Autoimmune disease history or systemic immunosuppression led to patient exclusion. Overall study results and limits: Compared with others, partial responders at 0.1-3.0 mg/kg displayed clonal expansion among the lowest.

Sequenced by immunoSEQ multiplex PCR; TCRdb stores in-frame clones only, minus some. The repertoire holds 98,000 or so clones, with around 90% as singletons. The sequence came from an adult with an advanced solid tumor such as melanoma, head and neck, liver or kidney cancer. This specimen consisted of CD4+ or CD8+ T cells sorted from blood, obtained in a trial of the OX40 agonist ivuxolimab. The chain carries TRBV5-1 and TRBJ2-7; the match to TRBD2 covers 7 bases. CDR3 in DNA: TGCGCCAGCCATGGGGAGGGAGCCGAGCAGTACTTC. It specifies CASHGEGAEQYF.